One and the same sample provided the 15 T cell receptor beta chains below, sequenced in a study of blood T cells in healthy people across ages. A second about 7 to 11 cycle PCR used barcoded and J-beta primers. From the 5' RACE reads, TCRdb called clonotypes with MiXCR, one entry per CDR3 protein. The sample carries about 640,000 distinct CDR3 sequences, 58% recorded once. Sequences were obtained from blood. The receptors derive from a man aged 60-69 years in good health.

The rearrangement links TRBV20-1 to TRBJ2-5; 13 bases agree with TRBD2. V shed 5 bases, J shed 4 bases, and the junction held 7 bases outside the gene matches. The CDR3 is made up of 15 amino acids. Germline-derived CDR1 and CDR2 are DFQATT and SNEGSKA (reference sequence). The chain's CDR3 is CSAGTSGDVRETQYF. The CDR3 DNA is TGCAGTGCTGGGACTAGCGGGGACGTACGAGAGACCCAGTACTTC.

J is TRBJ1-6 and V is TRBV29-1; TRBD1 might be the D (5 bases). The V end was cut by 6 bases, the J end by 7 bases, with 16 bases between. The length of the CDR3 is 14 residues. Germline assignment: CDR1 SQVTM and CDR2 ANQGSEA. The chain's CDR3 is CSVRGRNANSPLHF. The DNA of the CDR3 is TGCAGCGTCCGGGGACGGAACGCGAATTCACCCCTCCACTTT.

This chain connects TRBV9 to TRBJ2-6, with D unresolved. Germline CDR1 reads SGDLS; CDR2 reads YYNGEE. The length of the CDR3 is 17 residues. Trimming removed 0 bases at V and 0 bases at J, with 10 bases between. The DNA for the CDR3 is TGTGCCAGCAGCGTAGTTGGGCAAATCTCTGGGGCCAACGTCCTGACTTTC. As protein: CASSVVGQISGANVLTF. Together with reference TRBV9 and TRBJ2-6, the CDR3 gives the full variable domain: DSGVTQTPKHLITATGQRVTLRCSPRSGDLSVYWYQQSLDQGLQFLIQYYNGEERAKGNILERFSAQQFPDLHSELNLSSLELGDSALYFCASSVVGQISGANVLTFGAGSRLTVL.

This clonotype turned up a few times. V usage is TRBV2 and J usage is TRBJ2-1; 9 bases are a match to TRBD1. J lost 6 bases, V lost 6 bases, and 3 bases had no gene match. The CDR3 runs 13 residues. CDR1 and CDR2 (germline): SNHLY, FYNNEI. The CDR3 loop reads CASRTDRGNEQFF. For the CDR3, the DNA is TGTGCCAGCAGGACGGACAGGGGCAATGAGCAGTTCTTC.

This clonotype came up many times. The chain uses TRBV6-1 and TRBJ1-2; D perhaps matches TRBD1 (6 bases). Germline CDR1 MNHNS, CDR2 SASEGT. Trimming cost V 7 bases and J 4 bases, with 22 bases left between them. The CDR3 is made up of 16 amino acids. CDR3 nucleotide sequence: TGTGCCAGCAATTTACGGCAGACGGACAGCGCCTATGGCTACACCTTC. Protein sequence: CASNLRQTDSAYGYTF.

The table lists this clonotype with many counts. The CDR3 sequence is CSARQGLNSYEQYF. The CDR3 nucleotides are TGCAGTGCTAGACAGGGGCTCAACTCCTACGAGCAGTACTTC. This chain links TRBV20-1 with TRBJ2-7, with D perhaps TRBD1 (6 bases). V lost 2 bases, J lost 0 bases, and 11 bases lay in between. Germline CDR1 DFQATT, CDR2 SNEGSKA (reference sequence). This CDR3 has 14 residues.

The chain recombines TRBV20-1 with TRBJ2-5; 9 nucleotides agree with TRBD2. V shed 1 base and J 1 base; nucleotides not matched to a gene: 7. The CDR3 totals 16 residues. CDR1 and CDR2 (germline): DFQATT, SNEGSKA (reference sequence). CDR3 DNA: TGCAGTGCTAGAGGTGTAGCGGGGGCGCTCCAAGAGACCCAGTACTTC. Residues: CSARGVAGALQETQYF.

V and J are TRBV6-2 or TRBV6-3 and TRBJ2-1; TRBD2 might be the D (5 bases). The CDR3 length is 16 residues. The V gene lost 8 bases and the J gene lost 4 bases, with 21 bases spanning the gap. Germline loops: CDR1 MNHEY, CDR2 SVGEGT. Here the CDR3 reads CASSLTREVGYNEQFF. The CDR3 DNA reads as TGTGCCAGCTCCCTCACCCGGGAAGTAGGTTACAATGAGCAGTTCTTC.

This clonotype was detected only a few times. The V call is TRBV27, the J call TRBJ2-1; D possibly corresponds to TRBD2 (7 bases). The V end lost 1 base, the J end lost 2 bases, and 15 bases lay between the germline ends. The CDR3 contains 17 residues. Germline V CDR1 and CDR2: MNHEY, SMNVEV (reference sequence). The CDR3 is CASSLLAGANPYNEQFF. In DNA form, the CDR3 reads TGTGCCAGCAGTTTATTGGCGGGGGCTAATCCCTACAATGAGCAGTTCTTC.

The chain recombines TRBV9 with TRBJ2-7; 8 positions match TRBD1. Germline CDR1 and CDR2: SGDLS and YYNGEE. V lost 0 bases and J lost 3; bases outside the gene matches: 5. This CDR3 is built from 15 residues. In nucleotides, the CDR3 is TGTGCCAGCAGCGTAGGGACAGGGAAGGGCTACGAGCAGTACTTC. Residues: CASSVGTGKGYEQYF.

This clonotype was seen a handful of times. The genes are TRBV3-1 and TRBJ2-5; D unresolved. The germline CDR1 and CDR2 sequences are LGHDT and YNNKEL (reference sequence). V lost 2 bases to trimming and J lost 2 bases, with 3 bases between them. The CDR3 has 12 amino acids. CDR3 in DNA: TGTGCCAGCAGCCAAAATCAAGAGACCCAGTACTTC. Protein: CASSQNQETQYF.

The J gene is TRBJ1-6, the V gene TRBV7-2; TRBD1 aligns across 9 bases. CDR3 length: 17 residues. V shed 1 base and J 8 bases; nucleotides not matched to a gene: 9. CDR1 SGHTA and CDR2 FQGNSA come from the germline V gene. CDR3: CASSLVPPGQGYSPLHF. CDR3 bases: TGTGCCAGCAGCTTAGTCCCGCCGGGACAGGGTTATTCACCCCTCCACTTT.

This clonotype turned up a few times. The V and J genes are TRBV5-5 and TRBJ2-3; no firm D call. The V gene's germline CDR1 is SGHKS and CDR2 YYEKEE (reference sequence). This CDR3 is built from 15 residues. Trimming stripped 6 bases from V and 4 bases from J, with 18 bases between. The CDR3 loop is CASNSLNTVPDTQYF. As DNA, the CDR3 is TGTGCCAGCAATTCCCTAAATACCGTCCCAGATACGCAGTATTTT.

This clonotype was counted only a few times. This chain joins TRBV6-5 and TRBJ2-5; the D gene is possibly TRBD2 (6 bases). Trimming stripped 6 bases from V and 2 bases from J, with 16 bases between. The CDR3 has 15 residues. Germline CDR1 MNHEY, CDR2 SVGAGI. The CDR3 is CASSPVAARQETQYF. As DNA, the CDR3 is TGTGCCAGCAGCCCCGTAGCGGCGCGGCAAGAGACCCAGTACTTC.

The genes are TRBV4-1 and TRBJ1-1; possibly TRBD1 for D (5 bases). CDR3 length: 14 amino acids. Germline V gives CDR1 MGHRA, CDR2 YSYEKL. With 4 bases removed from V and 4 bases from J, the gap between germline ends came to 13 bases. This chain's CDR3 is CASSPEQGGTEAFF. The CDR3 DNA follows: TGCGCCAGCAGCCCCGAGCAGGGAGGCACTGAAGCTTTCTTT.